This T cell receptor beta chain derives from a study of blood T cell repertoires in COVID-19. Whole-study context: Samples came from the United States, Italy and Spain, spanning acute and convalescent COVID-19. PBMCs, B-cell-depleted T cells, or T cells provided the cDNA or gDNA that made up the material.

In the source study's methods: Counts of nucleated cells, estimated from reference gene primer amplification, were obtained. TCRdb's table, derived via immunoSEQ multiplex PCR, lists solely in-frame clones and lacks some. V and J calls plus clone size are reproduced from that table; the DNA served to infer D and trimming. The sample has roughly 20,000 clones, 93% seen once. The germline gives CDR1 LGHNA, CDR2 YNFKEQ. CDR3 size: 16 residues. Trimming took off 1 base at V and 7 bases at J, with 14 bases between the two ends. This TCR derives from a human donor in a cohort sampled during active COVID-19. This chain links TRBV4-2 with TRBJ1-6; perhaps TRBD1 as D (5 bases). The sample taken for sequencing was peripheral blood. The CDR3 DNA follows: TGTGCCAGCAGCCAAGTCCAAGGCAGGGTCAATTCACCCCTCCACTTT. Translated, it gives CASSQVQGRVNSPLHF.